This T cell receptor beta chain is drawn from a study of a mutant IDH1 vaccine in newly diagnosed glioma. Assay: immunoSEQ multiplex PCR; the TCRdb copy retains only in-frame clones and omits some. Here the sample spans about 83,000 clones, about 81% being singletons. The time point here: week 47, end of study. Vaccination used 300 ug of mutant IDH1 20-mer peptide per dose, with topical imiquimod. There were new WHO grade 3 or 4 astrocytomas in the donors, and these were IDH1-mutant and ATRX-lost. Concerning this clone: The antigen remains unidentified.

Germline V gene data show CDR1 as KGHSH and CDR2 as LQKENI. The CDR3 spans 17 residues. V was clipped by 2 bases and J by 0 bases, with 16 bases between them. The source material was PBMCs, sampled from a glioma patient whose treatment included an IDH1 peptide vaccine. This sequence joins TRBV18 and TRBJ2-5, with a tentative D call TRBD2 (6 bases). The clonotype comes from a man in his forties with glioma. In nucleotides, the CDR3 is TGTGCCAGCTCACCATTTCGAGTTAGCGGATACCAAGAGACCCAGTACTTC. The encoded protein is CASSPFRVSGYQETQYF.